Presented here are 7 T cell receptor beta chains from one specimen sequenced in a study of T cells in Graves' hyperthyroidism and ophthalmopathy. Amplified TCR beta CDR3 regions derived from RNA transcripts. The TCR CDR3 first-round RT-PCR relied on the HTBI primer set. TCRdb passed the multiplex PCR reads through MiXCR, listing each CDR3 protein once. The sample includes about 560,000 distinct CDR3 sequences, 14% of them seen just once. Sequenced input: blood. These receptors came from a woman aged 40 to 50 with Graves' hyperthyroidism.

This clonotype was recorded at least ten times. The chain employs TRBV7-9 and TRBJ2-7, with 9 nucleotides matching TRBD1. With 3 bases clipped from V and 5 bases from J, the junction kept 11 bases outside the gene matches. This CDR3 has 16 residues. From germline, CDR1 is SEHNR and CDR2 FQNEAQ (reference sequence). CDR3 nucleotides: TGTGCCAGCAGCTTGGTCGGGACAGGGCACTTGGACGAGCAGTACTTC. It codes for CASSLVGTGHLDEQYF. Full variable domain (outside the CDR3, taken from reference TRBV7-9 and TRBJ2-7): DTGVSQNPRHKITKRGQNVTFRCDPISEHNRLYWYRQTLGQGPEFLTYFQNEAQLEKSRLLSDRFSAERPKGSFSTLEIQRTEQGDSAMYLCASSLVGTGHLDEQYFGPGTRLTVT.

The J gene is TRBJ1-3, the V gene TRBV2; D not resolved. V was pared by 0 bases and J by 3 bases, with 9 bases between. Germline V CDR1 and CDR2: SNHLY, FYNNEI. The length of the CDR3 is 15 residues. The CDR3 nucleotides read TGTGCCAGCAGTGAAGCACCGGCAGTTGGAAACACCATATATTTT. Translating it yields CASSEAPAVGNTIYF.

The rearrangement links TRBV20-1 to TRBJ2-5, with D possibly being TRBD2 (7 bases). V was trimmed by 1 base and J by 4 bases, leaving 10 bases between them. CDR1 is DFQATT and CDR2 is SNEGSKA in the germline V gene (reference sequence). The CDR3 sequence is 13 residues long. The CDR3 protein is CSARGGGGETQYF. CDR3 coding DNA: TGCAGTGCTAGAGGGGGGGGCGGAGAGACCCAGTACTTC.

V usage is TRBV5-6 and J usage is TRBJ2-1; weak D call: TRBD1 (5 bases). Germline loops: CDR1 SGHDT, CDR2 YYEEEE. There are 16 residues in the CDR3. V was shortened by 0 bases and J by 2 bases, with 12 bases between the two germline ends. In DNA, the CDR3 is TGTGCCAGCAGCTTGGCCGAGACAGCAGCCTACAATGAGCAGTTCTTC. Amino acids: CASSLAETAAYNEQFF. Variable domain in full (rest from reference TRBV5-6 and TRBJ2-1): DAGVTQSPTHLIKTRGQQVTLRCSPKSGHDTVSWYQQALGQGPQFIFQYYEEEERQRGNFPDRFSGHQFPNYSSELNVNALLLGDSALYLCASSLAETAAYNEQFFGPGTRLTVL.

Many counts were recorded for this clonotype. This chain connects TRBV3-1 to TRBJ2-1, with D perhaps matching TRBD1 or TRBD2 (5 bases each). The CDR3 consists of 14 residues. Looked up from germline, CDR1 is LGHDT and CDR2 is YNNKEL (reference sequence). V lost 8 bases and J 8 bases, leaving 19 bases between the germline ends. The DNA for the CDR3 is TGTGCCAGCGGCGACAGCGGAAAAGCGGATGAGCAGTTCTTC. Protein sequence: CASGDSGKADEQFF.

This clonotype was counted at least ten times. The chain has TRBV9 and TRBJ2-3; D gene ambiguous. Germline V gene data show CDR1 as SGDLS and CDR2 as YYNGEE. CDR3 size: 14 residues. Trimming took off 0 bases at V and 2 bases at J, with 7 bases between the two ends. The CDR3 protein is CASSVDGYTDTQYF. CDR3 sequence (DNA): TGTGCCAGCAGCGTAGACGGGTACACAGATACGCAGTATTTT.

There are a few counts of this clonotype. The CDR3 sequence is CASSPGTLFKSNQPQHF. DNA for the CDR3: TGTGCCAGCAGTCCCGGGACCCTCTTTAAAAGCAATCAGCCCCAGCATTTT. This chain links TRBV28 with TRBJ1-5; a possible D gene is TRBD1 (5 bases). The germline V gene has CDR1 MDHEN and CDR2 SYDVKM. Trimming shortened V by 5 bases and J by 1 base, and 18 bases separated the two germline ends. The CDR3 is made up of 17 amino acids.